The T cell receptor beta chain described here comes from a study of cytomegalovirus exposure and HLA in healthy donors. Study-wide findings and caveats: According to a later analysis, TCR clusters from the first cohort tended to co-occur in the approximately 130 validation repertoires.

Details on this clone: The antigen is unknown.

The CDR3 totals 17 residues. J gave up 6 bases and V 5 bases, and 18 bases lay outside the gene matches. Germline V gene lookup returns CDR1 LNHDA and CDR2 SQIVND (reference sequence). Here immunoSEQ multiplex PCR was the method, and the copy in TCRdb shows in-frame clones only, minus some. The sample lists more than 45,000 clones; about 88% were seen once. The chain is built from TRBV19 and TRBJ1-2; 7 bases map to TRBD1. The receptor's source is a young woman in good health and CMV-seronegative. Sequencing was performed on PBMCs. CDR3 DNA: TGTGCCAGTAGTCCTATTGGGACAGCTCTTGGCCGGGATGGCTACACCTTC. This gives the protein CASSPIGTALGRDGYTF.